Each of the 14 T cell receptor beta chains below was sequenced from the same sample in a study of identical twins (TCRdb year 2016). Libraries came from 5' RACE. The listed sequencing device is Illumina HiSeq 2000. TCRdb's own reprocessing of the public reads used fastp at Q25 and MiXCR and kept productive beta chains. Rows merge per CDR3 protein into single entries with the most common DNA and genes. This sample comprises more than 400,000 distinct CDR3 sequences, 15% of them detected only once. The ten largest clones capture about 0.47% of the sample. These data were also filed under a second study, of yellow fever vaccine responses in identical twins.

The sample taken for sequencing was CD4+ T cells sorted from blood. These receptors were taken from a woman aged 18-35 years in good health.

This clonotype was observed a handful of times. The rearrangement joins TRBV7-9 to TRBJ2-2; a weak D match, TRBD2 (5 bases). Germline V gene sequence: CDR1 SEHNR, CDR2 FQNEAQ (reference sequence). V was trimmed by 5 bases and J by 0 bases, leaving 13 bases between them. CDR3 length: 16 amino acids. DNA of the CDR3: TGTGCCAGCAGCCCGTTGACGGGAACGAACACCGGGGAGCTGTTTTTT. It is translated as CASSPLTGTNTGELFF.

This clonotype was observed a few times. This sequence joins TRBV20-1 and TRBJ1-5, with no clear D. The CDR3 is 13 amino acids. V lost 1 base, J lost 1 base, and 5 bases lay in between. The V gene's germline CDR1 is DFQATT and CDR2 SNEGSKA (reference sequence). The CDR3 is CSARGESNQPQHF. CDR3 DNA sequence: TGCAGTGCTAGAGGAGAAAGCAATCAGCCCCAGCATTTT.

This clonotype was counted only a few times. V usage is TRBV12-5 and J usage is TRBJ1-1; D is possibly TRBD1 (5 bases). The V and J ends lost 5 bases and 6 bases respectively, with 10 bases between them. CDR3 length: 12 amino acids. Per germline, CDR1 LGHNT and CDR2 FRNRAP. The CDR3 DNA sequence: TGTGCTAGTGGTCCCGACAGCGCTGAAGCTTTCTTT. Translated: CASGPDSAEAFF. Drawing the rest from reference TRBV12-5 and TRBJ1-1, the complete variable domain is DARVTQTPRHKVTEMGQEVTMRCQPILGHNTVFWYRQTMMQGLELLAYFRNRAPLDDSGMPKDRFSAEMPDATLATLKIQPSEPRDSAVYFCASGPDSAEAFFGQGTRLTVV.

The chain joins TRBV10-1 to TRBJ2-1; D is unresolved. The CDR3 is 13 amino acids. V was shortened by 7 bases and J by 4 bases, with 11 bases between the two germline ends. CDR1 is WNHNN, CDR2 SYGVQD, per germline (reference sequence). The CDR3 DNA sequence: TGCGCCAGCATAGCACTGAAATACAATGAGCAGTTCTTC. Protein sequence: CASIALKYNEQFF.

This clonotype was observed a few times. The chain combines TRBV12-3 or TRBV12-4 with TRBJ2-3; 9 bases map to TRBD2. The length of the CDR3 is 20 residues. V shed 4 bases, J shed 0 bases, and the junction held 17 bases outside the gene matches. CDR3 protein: CASSYPGLAGRPTSTDTQYF. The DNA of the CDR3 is TGTGCCAGCAGTTATCCGGGACTAGCAGGACGACCCACTAGCACAGATACGCAGTATTTT.

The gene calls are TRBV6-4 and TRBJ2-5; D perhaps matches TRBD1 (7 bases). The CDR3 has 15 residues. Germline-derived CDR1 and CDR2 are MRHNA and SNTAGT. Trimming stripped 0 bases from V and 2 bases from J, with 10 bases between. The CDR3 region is CASSDSRDSQETQYF. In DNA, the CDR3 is TGTGCCAGCAGTGACTCGCGGGACAGTCAAGAGACCCAGTACTTC.

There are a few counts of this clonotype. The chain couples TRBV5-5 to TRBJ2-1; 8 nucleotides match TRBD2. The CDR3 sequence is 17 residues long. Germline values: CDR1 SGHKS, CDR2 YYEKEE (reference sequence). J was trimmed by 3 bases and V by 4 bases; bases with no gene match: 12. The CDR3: CASSHRTSQILYNEQFF. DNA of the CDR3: TGTGCCAGCAGCCACAGGACTAGCCAAATCCTCTACAATGAGCAGTTCTTC.

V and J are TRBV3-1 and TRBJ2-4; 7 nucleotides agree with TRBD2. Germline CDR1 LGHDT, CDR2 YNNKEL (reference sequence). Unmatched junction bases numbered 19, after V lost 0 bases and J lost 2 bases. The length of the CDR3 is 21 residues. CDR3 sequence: CASSQEGGILRDSRSKNIQYF. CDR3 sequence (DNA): TGTGCCAGCAGCCAAGAGGGGGGGATCTTAAGGGACTCCCGCTCCAAAAACATTCAGTACTTC.

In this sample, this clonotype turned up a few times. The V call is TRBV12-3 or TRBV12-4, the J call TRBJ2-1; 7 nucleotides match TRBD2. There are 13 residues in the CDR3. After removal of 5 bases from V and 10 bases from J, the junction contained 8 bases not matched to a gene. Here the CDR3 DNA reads TGTGCCAGCAGTCGCACCCTGGGGGGGGAGCAGTTCTTC. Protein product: CASSRTLGGEQFF.

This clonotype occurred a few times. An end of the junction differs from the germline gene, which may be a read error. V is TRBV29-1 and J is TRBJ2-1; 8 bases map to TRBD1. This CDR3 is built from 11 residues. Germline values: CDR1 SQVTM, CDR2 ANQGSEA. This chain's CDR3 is CSVEIGQGEVF. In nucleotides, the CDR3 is TGCAGCGTTGAGATAGGACAGGGTGAAGTCTTC.

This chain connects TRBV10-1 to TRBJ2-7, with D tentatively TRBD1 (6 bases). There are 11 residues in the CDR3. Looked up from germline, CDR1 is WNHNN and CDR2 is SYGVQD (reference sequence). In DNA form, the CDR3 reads TGCGCCAGCAGTGATGGTCACAGGGTACTCGTC. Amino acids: CASSDGHRVLV.

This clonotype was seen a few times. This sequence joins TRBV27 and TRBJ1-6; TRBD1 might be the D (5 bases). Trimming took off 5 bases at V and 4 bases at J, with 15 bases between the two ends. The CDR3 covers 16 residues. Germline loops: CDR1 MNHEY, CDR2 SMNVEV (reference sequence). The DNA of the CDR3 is TGTGCCAGCAGTCCGCAACTTGGGGGGTATAATTCACCCCTCCACTTT. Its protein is CASSPQLGGYNSPLHF.

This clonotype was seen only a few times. CDR3 in DNA: TGTGCCACCAGCAGAGACCTGGGGCGGGCTAGCACAGATACGCAGTATTTT. The encoded protein is CATSRDLGRASTDTQYF. This chain joins TRBV15 and TRBJ2-3; D may be TRBD1 or TRBD2 (5 bases each). CDR1 LNHNV and CDR2 YYDKDF come from the germline V gene (reference sequence). The germline V and J ends were trimmed by 0 bases and 0 bases, with 13 bases remaining between them. This CDR3 is built from 17 residues.

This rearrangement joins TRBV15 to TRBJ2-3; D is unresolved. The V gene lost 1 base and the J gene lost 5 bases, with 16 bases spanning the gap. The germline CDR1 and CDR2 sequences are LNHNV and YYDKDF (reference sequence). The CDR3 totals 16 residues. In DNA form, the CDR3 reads TGTGCCACCAGCAGAGTCCGAGACTTCACGGGAGATACGCAGTATTTT. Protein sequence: CATSRVRDFTGDTQYF.